This T cell receptor (beta chain) was sequenced for a study of blood T cell repertoires in COVID-19. About the research overall: Sample material is recorded as cDNA or gDNA derived from T cells, B-cell-depleted T cells, or PBMCs.

This CDR3 is 14 amino acids long. Germline V gene lookup returns CDR1 SGHRS and CDR2 YFSETQ. Trimming took 3 bases from V and 7 from J; bases not matched to a gene: 7. Profiling relied on immunoSEQ multiplex PCR, and the TCRdb table lists in-frame clones only, not all of them. This table holds about 150,000 clones, around nine tenths found once. This chain joins TRBV5-1 and TRBJ1-1, with 9 bases that match TRBD1. This TCR came from a human donor in a cohort sampled during active COVID-19. Sequenced material: peripheral blood. CDR3 bases: TGCGCCAGCAGCTCCACGGACAGGGGTAGTGAAGCTTTCTTT. Protein product: CASSSTDRGSEAFF.